The 21 T cell receptor beta chains in this list originate from one sample, sequenced in a study of shared clonotypes between healthy human individuals. Method: immunoSEQ multiplex PCR; TCRdb's copy keeps in-frame clones and lacks some. Among millions of clones, approximately 92% were seen once, and the ten largest hold roughly 0.13%. The sample was naive CD4+ T cells sorted from blood. Subset here: CD45RA+ positively selected. These receptors all stem from a man aged 18 to 29 in good health.

The gene calls are TRBV6-6 and TRBJ2-4; tentative D call: TRBD2 (7 bases). Germline lookup yields CDR1 MNHNY and CDR2 SVGAGI (reference sequence). CDR3 size: 15 residues. V lost 7 bases to trimming and J lost 5 bases, with 18 bases between them. The CDR3 sequence: CASTSAGAGENIQYF. The CDR3 DNA sequence: TGTGCCAGCACCTCCGCGGGGGCCGGAGAAAACATTCAGTACTTC.

The genes are TRBV5-6 and TRBJ2-2; D possibly corresponds to TRBD2 (6 bases). Trimming shortened V by 6 bases and J by 2 bases, and 17 bases separated the two germline ends. From germline, CDR1 is SGHDT and CDR2 YYEEEE. This CDR3 contains 16 residues. CDR3 DNA: TGTGCCAGCATTAATACCGGGACTTTCAACACCGGGGAGCTGTTTTTT. Protein sequence: CASINTGTFNTGELFF.

A remark on this clone: Other DNA sequences in this sample translate to the same CDR3. CDR3 in amino acids: CASSFGSQETQYF. CDR3 bases: TGTGCCAGCAGCTTCGGCTCGCAAGAGACCCAGTACTTC. This chain connects TRBV5-4 to TRBJ2-5; the D is unclear. Trimming shortened V by 2 bases and J by 2 bases, and 7 bases separated the two germline ends. The germline V gene encodes CDR1 SGHNT and CDR2 YYREEE (reference sequence). There are 13 residues in the CDR3.

The chain is built from TRBV6-4 and TRBJ1-4; perhaps TRBD1 as D (6 bases). The CDR3 sequence is 14 residues long. The V gene lost 10 bases and the J gene lost 8 bases, with 20 bases spanning the gap. Germline V gives CDR1 MRHNA, CDR2 SNTAGT. The CDR3 DNA is TGTGCCACGCTTTCCGGACAGCTAAGGGAAAAACTGTTTTTT. Translated, it gives CATLSGQLREKLFF.

The count of this clone is one. This chain joins TRBV9 and TRBJ2-6, with TRBD2 matching 8 bases. This CDR3 comprises 19 residues. Germline V gene sequence: CDR1 SGDLS, CDR2 YYNGEE. The J segment lost 0 bases and the V segment lost 0 bases, leaving 8 bases of the junction unmatched. CDR3 DNA: TGTGCCAGCAGCGTAGTCGGAACTAGCGGTTACTCTGGGGCCAACGTCCTGACTTTC. This encodes CASSVVGTSGYSGANVLTF. The whole variable domain, filled in from reference TRBV9 and TRBJ2-6, reads DSGVTQTPKHLITATGQRVTLRCSPRSGDLSVYWYQQSLDQGLQFLIQYYNGEERAKGNILERFSAQQFPDLHSELNLSSLELGDSALYFCASSVVGTSGYSGANVLTFGAGSRLTVL.

The chain is built from TRBV5-6 and TRBJ1-6; D remains ambiguous. Trimming cost V 1 base and J 7 bases, with 6 bases left between them. CDR3 length: 13 amino acids. Germline V CDR1 and CDR2: SGHDT, YYEEEE. CDR3 sequence reads: CASSLTRNSPLHF. The CDR3 nucleotides are TGTGCCAGCAGCTTGACGCGGAATTCACCCCTCCACTTT.

The chain has TRBV28 and TRBJ2-7, with TRBD1 matching 7 bases. The CDR3 has 15 residues. Trimming took 6 bases from V and 3 from J; bases not matched to a gene: 11. The germline gives CDR1 MDHEN, CDR2 SYDVKM. CDR3 in DNA: TGTGCCAGCAGAGTAGGGGGCCTTACCAACTACGAGCAGTACTTC. Translation: CASRVGGLTNYEQYF.

The rearrangement links TRBV11-3 to TRBJ2-3, with 9 bases identical to TRBD2. Germline lookup yields CDR1 SGHNT and CDR2 YENEEA. The V and J ends lost 4 bases and 1 base, in that order; junction bases with no gene match: 3. The CDR3 covers 15 residues. The CDR3, as DNA: TGTGCCAGCAGCTCACGGACTAGCGGCACAGATACGCAGTATTTT. This gives the protein CASSSRTSGTDTQYF.

The V call is TRBV6-5, the J call TRBJ1-4; 7 positions match TRBD1. The CDR3 consists of 13 residues. The trim removed 8 bases at V and 3 bases at J, leaving 3 bases unmatched. Looked up from germline, CDR1 is MNHEY and CDR2 is SVGAGI. CDR3 region: CASGTVPNEKLFF. The CDR3 region has the DNA TGTGCCAGCGGGACAGTGCCTAATGAAAAACTGTTTTTT.

This sequence joins TRBV7-9 and TRBJ1-2; 9 bases align to TRBD1. J lost 3 bases, V lost 3 bases, and 8 bases had no gene match. Germline V gene sequence: CDR1 SEHNR, CDR2 FQNEAQ (reference sequence). The length of the CDR3 is 16 residues. CDR3 sequence: CASSFDPGQGDYGYTF. DNA of the CDR3: TGTGCCAGCAGCTTCGACCCGGGACAGGGTGACTATGGCTACACCTTC.

This chain uses TRBV14 with TRBJ2-2; TRBD2 might be the D (7 bases). V was clipped by 4 bases and J by 2 bases, with 14 bases between them. The CDR3 runs to 16 residues. Germline lookup yields CDR1 SGHDN and CDR2 FVKESK. The CDR3 DNA sequence: TGTGCCAGCAGCCCGGTCGCGGGGGCCAACACCGGGGAGCTGTTTTTT. This translates into CASSPVAGANTGELFF. Based on the CDR3 plus reference TRBV14 and TRBJ2-2, the full variable domain is EAGVTQFPSHSVIEKGQTVTLRCDPISGHDNLYWYRRVMGKEIKFLLHFVKESKQDESGMPNNRFLAERTGGTYSTLKVQPAELEDSGVYFCASSPVAGANTGELFFGEGSRLTVL.

This clone was detected a few times. This chain uses TRBV28 with TRBJ1-2, with TRBD1 as a possible D gene (5 bases). V lost 6 bases, J lost 0 bases, and 8 bases lay in between. Germline V CDR1 and CDR2: MDHEN, SYDVKM. The CDR3 spans 13 residues. The CDR3 loop reads CASSLTANYGYTF. CDR3 bases: TGTGCCAGCAGCTTGACAGCTAACTATGGCTACACCTTC.

V is TRBV18 and J is TRBJ2-3; TRBD1 aligns across 8 bases. Trimming cost V 0 bases and J 5 bases; bases outside gene matches: 4. The CDR3 is made up of 15 amino acids. Looked up from germline, CDR1 is KGHSH and CDR2 is LQKENI. This chain's CDR3 is CASSPPGTGGDTQYF. For the CDR3, the DNA is TGTGCCAGCTCACCACCCGGGACAGGTGGAGATACGCAGTATTTT.

The genes are TRBV15 and TRBJ2-7; possible D gene TRBD1, 6 bases. The CDR3 sequence is 16 residues long. Germline V lookup: CDR1 LNHNV, CDR2 YYDKDF (reference sequence). The ends were cut back, 0 bases at V and 7 bases at J, with 19 bases in the middle. The CDR3 reads CATSRDSGGPLGEQYF. The CDR3 region has the DNA TGTGCCACCAGCAGAGATAGTGGGGGCCCTCTGGGAGAGCAGTACTTC.

The genes are TRBV5-1 and TRBJ2-1, with 12 nucleotides matching TRBD2. This CDR3 region has 14 residues. Germline CDR1 SGHRS, CDR2 YFSETQ. The J segment lost 10 bases and the V segment lost 2 bases, leaving 4 bases of the junction unmatched. CDR3 sequence reads: CASSLVTSGGEQFF. The CDR3 DNA sequence: TGCGCCAGCAGCTTAGTGACTAGCGGGGGAGAGCAGTTCTTC.

This clone was seen once. Other DNA sequences in the sample encode the same CDR3. The V and J genes are TRBV18 and TRBJ2-3; D is undetermined. The CDR3 is made up of 11 amino acids. V lost 2 bases and J lost 6, with 3 bases in between. CDR1 KGHSH and CDR2 LQKENI come from the germline V gene. The CDR3 sequence is CASSPTDTQYF. CDR3 nucleotides: TGTGCCAGCTCACCAACCGATACGCAGTATTTT.

The gene calls are TRBV28 and TRBJ2-7, with unresolved D. The CDR3 spans 11 residues. Germline V gene data show CDR1 as MDHEN and CDR2 as SYDVKM. The DNA for the CDR3 is TGTGCAATTCAAAGCGCCTACGAGCAGTACTTC. It specifies CAIQSAYEQYF.

The CDR3 loop is CASSSPGSGGAIGTYEQYF. The CDR3 region has the DNA TGTGCCAGCAGCTCCCCGGGGAGCGGGGGGGCCATTGGCACCTACGAGCAGTACTTC. V gene TRBV7-2 combines with J gene TRBJ2-7; 10 bases agree with TRBD2. Germline values: CDR1 SGHTA, CDR2 FQGNSA. The trim removed 4 bases at V and 2 bases at J, leaving 17 bases unmatched. The CDR3 is 19 amino acids.

The V and J genes are TRBV6-5 and TRBJ2-1; D not resolved. V was trimmed by 6 bases and J by 8 bases, leaving 11 bases between them. Germline values: CDR1 MNHEY, CDR2 SVGAGI. The CDR3 sequence is 12 residues long. The CDR3 protein is CASSLKRDEQFF. CDR3 DNA sequence: TGTGCCAGCAGCCTTAAGCGCGATGAGCAGTTCTTC.

The J gene is TRBJ1-1, the V gene TRBV10-3; D unresolved. Trimming cost V 0 bases and J 1 base, with 12 bases left between them. The germline gives CDR1 ENHRY, CDR2 SYGVKD. The CDR3 contains 16 residues. This CDR3 is CAISESGRTSNTEAFF. CDR3 sequence (DNA): TGTGCCATCAGTGAGTCCGGACGGACCTCGAACACTGAAGCTTTCTTT.

V usage is TRBV7-3 and J usage is TRBJ2-3; 9 nucleotides match TRBD2. CDR3 length: 14 amino acids. Germline CDR1 reads SGHTA; CDR2 reads FQGTGA. With V trimmed by 5 bases and J by 6 bases, 6 bases remained unmatched. CDR3 region: CASSKAGGFDTQYF. CDR3 coding DNA: TGTGCCAGCAGCAAAGCGGGGGGTTTCGATACGCAGTATTTT.